This T cell receptor beta chain was observed in a study of T cell changes during pregnancy in multiple sclerosis (dated by TCRdb to the late 2010s). As for the study more broadly: The study looked at changes in the T cell repertoire across pregnancy in women with multiple sclerosis.

The protocol used for the library was the immunoSEQ multiplex PCR assay. The source is immuneACCESS, and TCRdb retained only in-frame sequences with V and J called. Part of the clones is not carried over; for the studies checked, unresolved V genes explain less than half of this, and the remainder is unexplained. Recorded for this sample are fewer than 110,000 clones; about nine tenths of them occurred a single time. The leading ten clones occupy roughly 0.82% of the sample. V is pruned by 0 bases and J by 4 bases, leaving 3 bases of the junction without a gene match. CDR1 is given as SGHVS and CDR2 as FQNEAQ, both from the germline V gene. The CDR3 has 15 amino acids, counting the end cysteine and phenylalanine. The only DNA kept is the CDR3, 45 bases in frame from the first base. A word on this clone: Its specific antigen is unknown. No per-base quality is available; no much larger clone lies one base away.

Specimen: peripheral blood, collected in the third trimester of pregnancy. Rearrangement joined TRBV7-8 to TRBJ1-5; 7 junctional bases match TRBD1. This TCR was recovered from a female donor in good health, enrolled as a control in a pregnancy study. The CDR3 reads as follows: CASSLAGTENQPQHF. Read as DNA, the sequence is TGTGCCAGCAGCTTAGCCGGGACAGAGAATCAGCCCCAGCATTTT.